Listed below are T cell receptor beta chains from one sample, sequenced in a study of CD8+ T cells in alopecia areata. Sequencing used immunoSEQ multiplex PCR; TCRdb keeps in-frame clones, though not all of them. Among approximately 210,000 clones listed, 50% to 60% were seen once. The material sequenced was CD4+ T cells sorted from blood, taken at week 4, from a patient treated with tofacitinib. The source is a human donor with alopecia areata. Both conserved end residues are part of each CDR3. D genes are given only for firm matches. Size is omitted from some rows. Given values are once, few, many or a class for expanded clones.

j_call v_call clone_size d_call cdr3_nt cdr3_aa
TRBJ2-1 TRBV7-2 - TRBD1 TGTGCCAGCAGCACGGGACAGGGGGCTCATGAGCAGTTCTTC CASSTGQGAHEQFF
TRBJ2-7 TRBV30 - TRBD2 TGTGCCTGGAGTCGGGAGGGCGAGCAGTACTTC CAWSREGEQYF
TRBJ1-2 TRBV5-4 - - TGTGCCAGCAGCTCGTACAGGGTATTAGGCTACACCTTC CASSSYRVLGYTF
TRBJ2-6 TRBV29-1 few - TGCAGCGCAGCTACCTCTGGGGCCAACGTCCTGACTTTC CSAATSGANVLTF
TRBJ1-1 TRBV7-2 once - TGTGCCAGCAGCCGACGGCAGGGTTTGCGAGCTTTCTTT CASSRRQGLRAFF
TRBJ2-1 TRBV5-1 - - TGCGCCAGCTCACGTAATGATGAGCAGTTCTTC CASSRNDEQFF
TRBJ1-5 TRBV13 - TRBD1 TGTGCCAGCAGCAAACAGGGGAGCGATCAGCCCCAGCATTTT CASSKQGSDQPQHF
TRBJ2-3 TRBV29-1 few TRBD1 TGCAGCGTCGACGGGACAGGGTGGGATACGCAGTATTTT CSVDGTGWDTQYF
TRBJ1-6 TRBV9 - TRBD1 TGTGCCAGCAGCGGACCGGGACAGGGGGCTTCCTCACCCCTCCACTTT CASSGPGQGASSPLHF
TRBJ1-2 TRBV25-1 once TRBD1 TGTGCCAGCAGTGAATGGACAGGGGGCGCGGATGGCTACACCTTC CASSEWTGGADGYTF
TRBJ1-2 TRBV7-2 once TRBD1 TGTGCCAGCAGCTTATCCTCCCGGACAGGGGGTCCTGGCTACACCTTC CASSLSSRTGGPGYTF